Each of the 2 T cell receptor beta chains below was sequenced from the same sample in a study of shared clonotypes between healthy human individuals. Here immunoSEQ multiplex PCR was the method, and the copy in TCRdb shows in-frame clones only, minus some. Of 550,000 to 700,000 clones in the sample, less than 80% are singletons; the top ten hold around 2%. The sequencing input was memory CD4+ T cells sorted from blood. This sample's subset: CD45RA-negative fraction. The receptor source for this set is a woman aged 25 to 39 in good health.

This clone has just a few counts. The chain has TRBV19 and TRBJ2-6, with 8 bases lining up with TRBD1. Germline assignment: CDR1 LNHDA and CDR2 SQIVND (reference sequence). With V trimmed by 8 bases and J by 3 bases, 12 bases remained unmatched. This CDR3 region has 17 residues. The CDR3 nucleotides read TGTGCCAGTTGTAGAGACAGGGGCTACGATGGGGCCAACGTCCTGACTTTC. Residues: CASCRDRGYDGANVLTF.

This sequence joins TRBV29-1 and TRBJ1-1, with D maybe TRBD1 (6 bases). Per the germline V gene, CDR1 is SQVTM and CDR2 is ANQGSEA. V was shortened by 5 bases and J by 0 bases, with 10 bases between the two germline ends. This CDR3 has 13 amino acids. Written as DNA, the CDR3 is TGCAGCGTTCGGACAGACATGAACACTGAAGCTTTCTTT. Translated: CSVRTDMNTEAFF.